The T cell receptor (beta chain) described here comes from a study of technical replicates of blood from a few donors. This CDR3 has 15 residues. The V gene's germline CDR1 is SGHKS and CDR2 YYEKEE (reference sequence). The V end lost 5 bases, the J end lost 1 base, and 15 bases lay between the germline ends. Data came from immunoSEQ multiplex PCR; TCRdb stores just in-frame clones and leaves some out. The repertoire holds tens of thousands of clones, with more than 80% as singletons. Sequenced sample: PBMCs. The rearrangement links TRBV5-5 to TRBJ1-1; D gene ambiguous. This clonotype was sampled from a human donor in good health. Some clones in this sample may be carry-over from other donors' samples. This chain's CDR3 is CASSQRPGTNTEAFF. As DNA, the CDR3 is TGTGCCAGCAGTCAAAGACCAGGAACGAACACTGAAGCTTTCTTT.